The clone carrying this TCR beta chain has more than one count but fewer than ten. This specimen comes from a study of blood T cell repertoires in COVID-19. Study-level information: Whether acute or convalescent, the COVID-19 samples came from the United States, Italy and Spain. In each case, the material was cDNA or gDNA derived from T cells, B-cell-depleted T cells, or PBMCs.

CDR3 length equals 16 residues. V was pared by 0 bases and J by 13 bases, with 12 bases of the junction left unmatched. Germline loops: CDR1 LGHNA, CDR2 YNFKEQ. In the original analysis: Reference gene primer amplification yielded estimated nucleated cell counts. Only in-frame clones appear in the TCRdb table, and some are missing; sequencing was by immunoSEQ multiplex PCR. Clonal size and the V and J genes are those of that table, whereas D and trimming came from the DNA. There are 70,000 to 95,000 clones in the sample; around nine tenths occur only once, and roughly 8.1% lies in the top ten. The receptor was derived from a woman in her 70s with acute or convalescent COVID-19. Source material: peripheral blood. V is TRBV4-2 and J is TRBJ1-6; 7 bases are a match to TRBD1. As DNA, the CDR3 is TGTGCCAGCAGCCAAGATCCGCCAGGGGGGTATGGGCCCCTCCACTTT. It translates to CASSQDPPGGYGPLHF.